This T cell receptor (beta chain) was observed in a study of blood T cell repertoires in COVID-19. Whole-study context: Acute and convalescent COVID-19 specimens originated in the United States, Italy and Spain.

Germline trimming cut 4 bases from V and 5 bases from J; bases unmatched to any gene: 5. The CDR3 runs 14 residues. Germline V gives CDR1 SGHRS, CDR2 YFSETQ. How the authors handled the data: Amplified reference gene primers provided the basis for estimating nucleated cell counts. Sequencing used immunoSEQ multiplex PCR; TCRdb keeps in-frame clones, though not all of them. The DNA was the basis for D and trimming; V, J and clone size are from that table. The sample consists of around 63,000 clones, around 79% of them appearing once. The source material was peripheral blood. This chain links TRBV5-1 with TRBJ2-2, with TRBD1 matching over 7 bases. The receptor was derived from a human donor in a cohort sampled during active COVID-19. Written as DNA, the CDR3 is TGCGCCAGCAGCGCGGACAGGAGGACCGGGGAGCTGTTTTTT. This translates into CASSADRRTGELFF.